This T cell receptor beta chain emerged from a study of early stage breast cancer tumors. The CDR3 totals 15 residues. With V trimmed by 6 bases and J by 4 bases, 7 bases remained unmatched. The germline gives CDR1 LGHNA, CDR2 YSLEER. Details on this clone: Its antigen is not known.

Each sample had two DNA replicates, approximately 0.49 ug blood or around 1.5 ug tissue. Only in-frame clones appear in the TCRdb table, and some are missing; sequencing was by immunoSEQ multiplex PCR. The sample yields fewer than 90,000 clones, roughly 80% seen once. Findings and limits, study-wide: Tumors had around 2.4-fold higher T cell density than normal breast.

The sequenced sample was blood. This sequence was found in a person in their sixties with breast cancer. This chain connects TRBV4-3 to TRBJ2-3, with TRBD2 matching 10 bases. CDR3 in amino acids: CASSPLAGEADTQYF. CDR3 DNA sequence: TGCGCCAGCAGTCCCCTAGCGGGAGAGGCAGATACGCAGTATTTT.